This TCR beta chain was obtained from a study of early T cells in non-severe SARS-CoV-2 infection. TCRdb recomputed calls from the 5' RACE reads with MiXCR, one row per CDR3 protein. The data contain about 30,000 distinct CDR3 sequences, about 4.6% of them singletons. There are many counts of this clonotype. Germline CDR1 reads SGHTA; CDR2 reads FQGNSA. The junction had 7 bases not matched to a gene; V was cut back by 5 bases and J by 0 bases. The CDR3 extends over 16 amino acids. The clonotype was recovered from an adult who was a healthcare worker with PCR-confirmed SARS-CoV-2 infection or an uninfected control (not recorded which). Sample: whole blood, taken at baseline. The genes are TRBV7-2 and TRBJ2-1, with 7 bases lining up with TRBD2. The CDR3 spells CASSAGLAASYNEQFF. The CDR3 DNA sequence: TGTGCCAGCAGCGCCGGGCTAGCGGCCTCCTACAATGAGCAGTTCTTC.